This TCR beta chain stems from a study of T cells in Graves' hyperthyroidism and ophthalmopathy. Reasons for excluding patients were uncontrolled infection, other autoimmune disease, pregnancy or lactation. Diagnostic assessment was based on clinical symptoms, serum thyroxine and TRAb, thyroid ultrasound and orbital computed tomography. Study-level findings and limits: Most clonotypes expanded in the thyroid (above 0.001) were also present in blood. Ophthalmopathy was model-predicted a median approximately six months pre-onset.

The CDR3 spans 14 residues. Germline V lookup: CDR1 MDHEN, CDR2 SYDVKM. V was cut by 5 bases and J by 0 bases, with 8 bases left in between. It was RNA transcripts that yielded the amplified TCR beta CDR3 regions. The HTBI primer set was used in a first-round RT-PCR of the TCR CDR3. MiXCR, applied by TCRdb to the multiplex PCR reads, yields one record per CDR3 protein. The sample carries approximately 400,000 distinct CDR3 sequences, 15% to 17% recorded once. Comments on this clonotype: Its antigen is as yet unknown.

This chain connects TRBV28 to TRBJ2-4; perhaps D is TRBD1 or TRBD2 (5 bases each). The receptor was isolated from a woman aged 18-29 years with Graves' hyperthyroidism. What was sequenced was blood. The CDR3 region has the DNA TGTGCCAGCAGTACCGGGACAGCCAAAAACATTCAGTACTTC. Translation gives CASSTGTAKNIQYF.